These T cell receptor beta chains were read from a single sample in a study of cytomegalovirus exposure and HLA in healthy donors. The table came from immunoSEQ multiplex PCR; TCRdb's copy has only in-frame clones and leaves some out. The table has over 150,000 clones, around 88% seen once. Specimen: PBMCs. These receptors all come from a woman aged 25 to 39 in good health and CMV-seronegative. CDR3s include the opening cysteine and the closing phenylalanine or tryptophan.

j_call	v_call	cdr3_aa
TRBJ1-2	TRBV6-1	CASRTVGQNTYGYTF
TRBJ1-2	TRBV28	CASRERQGTDYGYTF
TRBJ2-7	TRBV19	CASSWGDRFSYEQYF
TRBJ1-3	TRBV30	CAWSAPGGWGNTIYF
TRBJ1-2	TRBV6-6	CASSHTGTGGGYTF
TRBJ1-4	TRBV4-2	CASSQPGGGGEKLFF
TRBJ1-6	TRBV6-1	CASSVLGTGNSPLHF
TRBJ1-1	TRBV30	CAWSVPRGLVNTEAFF
TRBJ1-1	TRBV13	CASSLKSRGRPNTEAFF
TRBJ2-7	TRBV7-6	CASSLGSGSLSYEQYF
TRBJ1-2	TRBV10-3	CAISIGTGMGYYGYTF
TRBJ2-3	TRBV19	CASRIGAAGRVTDTQYF
TRBJ1-3	TRBV29-1	CSVLGQASGNTIYF
TRBJ1-5	TRBV7-8	CASSPEGRTSNQPQHF
TRBJ2-2	TRBV10-1	CASSELASGTYTGELFF
TRBJ2-3	TRBV19	CASSFLAGTGRATQYF
TRBJ2-7	TRBV6-5	CASKGKRTGAYEQYF
TRBJ2-3	TRBV5-5	CASSRTGDTQYF
.	TRBV30	CAWSVQGRYEQYF
TRBJ2-4	TRBV19	CASSPLEVAKNIQYF
TRBJ2-7	TRBV4-3	CASSQDGGTSGGTSYEQYF
TRBJ1-1	TRBV7-9	CASSPGGQEAFF
.	TRBV5-1	CASSFAGAGYEQYF
TRBJ2-7	TRBV21-1	CASSILAGRSSYEQYF